Each of the 26 T cell receptor beta chains below was sequenced from the same sample in a study of OX40 agonist ivuxolimab in advanced cancers. Here immunoSEQ multiplex PCR was the method, and the copy in TCRdb shows in-frame clones only, minus some. The sample includes some 49,000 clones, 75% to 90% of them seen just once. Sequencing used CD4+ or CD8+ T cells sorted from blood, obtained in a trial of the OX40 agonist ivuxolimab. The receptors derive from an adult with an advanced solid tumor such as melanoma, head and neck, liver or kidney cancer.

This chain uses TRBV7-2 with TRBJ2-1, with D uncertain. Per germline, CDR1 SGHTA and CDR2 FQGNSA. The CDR3 runs 15 residues. Trimming removed 0 bases at V and 6 bases at J, with 12 bases between. The CDR3 nucleotides read TGTGCCAGCAGCTTAGCTAACTCCGGACCCAATGAGCAGTTCTTC. Its translation: CASSLANSGPNEQFF.

DNA for the CDR3: TGCGCCAGCAGCCAAGTCTCCCAGAACTCTGGAAACACCATATATTTT. Translating it yields CASSQVSQNSGNTIYF. The rearrangement uses TRBV4-3 and TRBJ1-3; no definite D call. The germline V and J ends were trimmed by 1 base and 0 bases, with 10 bases remaining between them. CDR1 and CDR2 from the germline V gene are LGHNA and YSLEER. CDR3 length: 16 amino acids.

This clone has only a few counts. The J gene is TRBJ1-2, the V gene TRBV9; unclear D gene. V gave up 3 bases and J gave up 2 bases, with 5 bases separating them. There are 12 residues in the CDR3. Germline V lookup: CDR1 SGDLS, CDR2 YYNGEE. Written as DNA, the CDR3 is TGTGCCAGCAGCGGGCTAAACTATGGCTACACCTTC. Translated, it gives CASSGLNYGYTF.

CDR3 sequence reads: CASSYSTSGYKDTQYF. Written as DNA, the CDR3 is TGTGCCAGCAGTTACTCGACTAGCGGGTATAAAGATACGCAGTATTTT. The genes are TRBV6-6 and TRBJ2-3, with 10 positions matching TRBD2. V lost 0 bases, J lost 5 bases, and 5 bases stayed unmatched. The CDR3 has 16 amino acids. Germline V gives CDR1 MNHNY, CDR2 SVGAGI (reference sequence).

The rearrangement uses TRBV7-2 and TRBJ1-2, with D hard to call. This CDR3 contains 16 residues. Germline V CDR1 and CDR2: SGHTA, FQGNSA. The V end was cut by 8 bases, the J end by 0 bases, with 19 bases between. The chain's CDR3 is CASPSMGSEANYGYTF. DNA of the CDR3: TGTGCCAGCCCATCTATGGGGTCTGAAGCTAACTATGGCTACACCTTC.

The rearrangement links TRBV11-1 to TRBJ2-3, with 13 bases fitting TRBD2. The CDR3 totals 17 residues. The trim removed 4 bases at V and 6 bases at J, leaving 10 bases unmatched. Per germline, CDR1 SGHAT and CDR2 FQDESV (reference sequence). The CDR3 here is CASSSPTSGGPRDTQYF. CDR3 nucleotide sequence: TGTGCCAGCAGCTCCCCGACTAGCGGGGGGCCTCGGGATACGCAGTATTTT. Together with reference TRBV11-1 and TRBJ2-3, the CDR3 gives the full variable domain: EAEVAQSPRYKITEKSQAVAFWCDPISGHATLYWYRQILGQGPELLVQFQDESVVDDSQLPKDRFSAERLKGVDSTLKIQPAELGDSAMYLCASSSPTSGGPRDTQYFGPGTRLTVL.

This chain links TRBV28 with TRBJ1-4; perhaps TRBD1 as D (5 bases). Between the trimmed V and J ends, which lost 8 bases and 0 bases, there was a span of 13 bases. Germline V gene data show CDR1 as MDHEN and CDR2 as SYDVKM. The CDR3 has 15 residues. CDR3 DNA sequence: TGTGCCAGCCGGAAGGGGTCCTCAACTAATGAAAAACTGTTTTTT. Its protein is CASRKGSSTNEKLFF.

A few counts support this clone. V and J are TRBV30 and TRBJ2-7, with 9 bases lining up with TRBD1. Germline loops: CDR1 GTSNPN, CDR2 SVGIG (reference sequence). The CDR3 is 16 residues long. Trimming at V came to 3 bases and at J to 3 bases, leaving 12 bases not matched to a gene. This chain's CDR3 is CAWSPDRRDRDYEQYF. The CDR3 DNA follows: TGTGCCTGGAGCCCCGACCGCCGGGACAGGGACTACGAGCAGTACTTC.

The chain combines TRBV9 with TRBJ2-5; 8 bases are a match to TRBD2. The CDR3 is 16 residues long. The J segment lost 1 base and the V segment lost 0 bases, leaving 5 bases of the junction unmatched. Per the germline V gene, CDR1 is SGDLS and CDR2 is YYNGEE. In DNA form, the CDR3 reads TGTGCCAGCAGCGTAGGGAGCGGGGGTATCCAAGAGACCCAGTACTTC. It encodes CASSVGSGGIQETQYF.

The sample holds one count of this clone. CDR3 residues: CASSYSASLVTDTQYF. The CDR3, as DNA: TGTGCCAGCAGTTACTCCGCGTCCCTAGTCACAGATACGCAGTATTTT. The chain recombines TRBV6-6 with TRBJ2-3; D is uncertain. Between the trimmed V and J ends, which lost 0 bases and 2 bases, there was a span of 12 bases. Germline V gene sequence: CDR1 MNHNY, CDR2 SVGAGI (reference sequence). This CDR3 spans 16 amino acids.

The CDR3 here is CASSVVSGPNEQFF. The CDR3 DNA reads as TGTGCCAGCAGCGTAGTGTCGGGGCCCAATGAGCAGTTCTTC. The gene calls are TRBV9 and TRBJ2-1; D possibly uses TRBD1 or TRBD2 (5 bases each). With 0 bases removed from V and 6 bases from J, the gap between germline ends came to 10 bases. The CDR3 loop spans 14 amino acids. Germline V lookup: CDR1 SGDLS, CDR2 YYNGEE.

This chain joins TRBV9 and TRBJ1-1; possibly TRBD1 for D (6 bases). The CDR3 runs to 12 residues. Trimming took off 0 bases at V and 10 bases at J, with 10 bases between the two ends. Germline CDR1 and CDR2: SGDLS and YYNGEE. The CDR3 DNA follows: TGTGCCAGCAGCGTAGGACAGGCCCCAGCTTTCTTT. Its translation: CASSVGQAPAFF.

As for this clone: This same CDR3 is encoded by further DNA sequences in the sample. The J gene is TRBJ2-1, the V gene TRBV28; 9 bases are shared with TRBD2. This CDR3 spans 13 amino acids. CDR1 is MDHEN, CDR2 SYDVKM, per germline. Trimming at V came to 3 bases and at J to 8 bases, leaving 2 bases not matched to a gene. The CDR3 DNA reads as TGTGCCAGCAGTTTCCGACTAGCGGATGAGCAGTTCTTC. Translating gives CASSFRLADEQFF.

The chain combines TRBV2 with TRBJ2-5, with D perhaps TRBD2 (5 bases). This CDR3 is 12 amino acids long. Germline-derived CDR1 and CDR2 are SNHLY and FYNNEI. Trimming cost V 6 bases and J 3 bases, with 8 bases left between them. The CDR3 spells CASRGLEETQYF. CDR3 in DNA: TGTGCCAGCAGAGGACTCGAAGAGACCCAGTACTTC. Variable domain in full (rest from reference TRBV2 and TRBJ2-5): EPEVTQTPSHQVTQMGQEVILRCVPISNHLYFYWYRQILGQKVEFLVSFYNNEISEKSEIFDDQFSVERPDGSNFTLKIRSTKLEDSAMYFCASRGLEETQYFGPGTRLLVL.

The chain has TRBV11-1 and TRBJ1-1, with D maybe TRBD1 (6 bases). V shed 5 bases and J shed 2 bases, with 9 bases lying between them. Germline CDR1 and CDR2: SGHAT and FQDESV (reference sequence). The CDR3 contains 13 residues. The CDR3 is CASSMTGNTEAFF. The CDR3, as DNA: TGTGCCAGCAGCATGACAGGCAACACTGAAGCTTTCTTT.

CDR3 amino acids: CASSYSDLANTEAFF. In DNA form, the CDR3 reads TGTGCCAGCAGTTACAGTGACCTGGCGAACACTGAAGCTTTCTTT. V and J are TRBV6-5 and TRBJ1-1; D is undetermined. V was shortened by 2 bases and J by 1 base, with 11 bases between the two germline ends. This CDR3 spans 15 amino acids. Germline loops: CDR1 MNHEY, CDR2 SVGAGI.

The chain has TRBV11-2 and TRBJ1-3, with TRBD1 identical over 8 bases. There are 15 residues in the CDR3. Looked up from germline, CDR1 is SGHAT and CDR2 is FQNNGV. Losses at the gene ends were 0 bases for V and 4 bases for J; bases not matched to a gene: 2. The CDR3 sequence is CASSLDQGAGNTIYF. CDR3 in DNA: TGTGCCAGCAGCTTAGATCAGGGGGCCGGAAACACCATATATTTT.

The chain uses TRBV4-1 and TRBJ2-7, with a tentative D call TRBD1 (6 bases). The germline V gene has CDR1 MGHRA and CDR2 YSYEKL. The CDR3 totals 14 residues. Trimming pared 1 base from V and 3 bases from J, leaving 10 bases between. CDR3 sequence reads: CASSQVWDNYEQYF. In DNA form, the CDR3 reads TGCGCCAGCAGCCAAGTTTGGGACAACTACGAGCAGTACTTC.

The chain couples TRBV4-1 to TRBJ1-6; D gene unclear. The V gene's germline CDR1 is MGHRA and CDR2 YSYEKL. The CDR3 spans 15 residues. Trimming cost V 1 base and J 6 bases, with 10 bases left between them. The CDR3 loop reads CASSQGVLSNSPLHF. CDR3 sequence (DNA): TGCGCCAGCAGCCAAGGGGTCCTTTCTAATTCACCCCTCCACTTT.

The chain joins TRBV15 to TRBJ2-2, with D possibly being TRBD1 (6 bases). There are 16 residues in the CDR3. Trimming cost V 3 bases and J 7 bases, with 18 bases left between them. Germline V lookup: CDR1 LNHNV, CDR2 YYDKDF (reference sequence). CDR3 DNA: TGTGCCACCAGCAGTAACAGGGACCTCACGGGCGGGGAGCTGTTTTTT. This codes for CATSSNRDLTGGELFF.

The chain joins TRBV5-6 to TRBJ1-5; D is unclear. There are 13 residues in the CDR3. Between the trimmed V and J ends, which lost 0 bases and 3 bases, there was a span of 4 bases. CDR1 is SGHDT and CDR2 is YYEEEE in the germline V gene. DNA for the CDR3: TGTGCCAGCAGCTTGGGGGTCAATCAGCCCCAGCATTTT. Amino acid sequence: CASSLGVNQPQHF. Based on the CDR3 plus reference TRBV5-6 and TRBJ1-5, the full variable domain is DAGVTQSPTHLIKTRGQQVTLRCSPKSGHDTVSWYQQALGQGPQFIFQYYEEEERQRGNFPDRFSGHQFPNYSSELNVNALLLGDSALYLCASSLGVNQPQHFGDGTRLSIL.

Comments on this clone: Other DNA sequences in the sample encode the same CDR3. The chain combines TRBV9 with TRBJ1-3; D uncertain. The CDR3 covers 12 residues. Trimming removed 3 bases from V and 0 bases from J, with 1 base in between. The germline gives CDR1 SGDLS, CDR2 YYNGEE. The CDR3 here is CASSGSGNTIYF. The CDR3 bases are TGTGCCAGCAGCGGCTCTGGAAACACCATATATTTT.

The V call is TRBV6-1, the J call TRBJ1-5; 7 bases are shared with TRBD1. Germline V lookup: CDR1 MNHNS, CDR2 SASEGT. The CDR3 spans 14 residues. Germline trimming cut 7 bases from V and 6 bases from J; bases unmatched to any gene: 9. The CDR3 region is CASTLTGLGQPQHF. CDR3 in DNA: TGTGCCAGCACCCTGACAGGGCTCGGTCAGCCCCAGCATTTT.

The V call is TRBV11-2, the J call TRBJ1-5, with D unclear. The CDR3 has 13 residues. V lost 5 bases to trimming and J lost 0 bases, with 5 bases between them. Germline V lookup: CDR1 SGHAT, CDR2 FQNNGV. The CDR3 nucleotides are TGTGCCAGCAGCGTGAGTAGCAATCAGCCCCAGCATTTT. Translated, it gives CASSVSSNQPQHF.

The rearrangement joins TRBV18 to TRBJ2-3; 10 bases align to TRBD2. Trimming took 1 base from V and 6 from J; bases not matched to a gene: 7. CDR1 is KGHSH, CDR2 LQKENI, per germline. There are 16 residues in the CDR3. CDR3 in DNA: TGTGCCAGCTCACCACAAAGCGGGGGGGCCAAGGATACGCAGTATTTT. Amino acid sequence: CASSPQSGGAKDTQYF.

About this clone itself: Other DNA sequences in the sample encode the same CDR3. The chain carries TRBV2 and TRBJ2-7; TRBD1 matches 9 bases. The V gene's germline CDR1 is SNHLY and CDR2 FYNNEI. Losses at the gene ends were 7 bases for V and 6 bases for J; bases not matched to a gene: 4. The length of the CDR3 is 12 residues. The CDR3 nucleotides are TGTGCCAGCAATACAGGGGGCTCCGAGCAGTACGTC. Its translation: CASNTGGSEQYV.